The T cell receptor beta chain under discussion was sequenced for a study of blood T cell repertoires in COVID-19. Study-level background: COVID-19 samples collected from the United States, Italy and Spain covered acute and convalescent phases. Nucleic acid was either cDNA or gDNA, and it came from T cells, B-cell-depleted T cells, or PBMCs.

Original processing notes: Amplification of reference gene primers provided the estimated nucleated cell counts. TCRdb's copy holds only in-frame clones and misses some; the assay was immunoSEQ multiplex PCR. For V, J and clone size, that table is used; D and trimming come from the DNA. Altogether approximately 240,000 clones are present, approximately 84% being singletons, with the ten largest covering about 4%. The V segment lost 2 bases and the J segment 4 bases; nucleotides outside the gene matches: 5. Germline V lookup: CDR1 SGHKS, CDR2 YYEKEE (reference sequence). There are 15 residues in the CDR3.

This receptor was identified in a man aged 45-65 years with acute or convalescent COVID-19. Sequences were obtained from peripheral blood. The rearrangement links TRBV5-5 to TRBJ1-4, with 7 bases that match TRBD1. The CDR3, as DNA: TGTGCCAGCAGCTTCGGGACAGCTATTAATGAAAAACTGTTTTTT. It specifies CASSFGTAINEKLFF. Full variable domain (missing parts from reference TRBV5-5 and TRBJ1-4): DAGVTQSPTHLIKTRGQQVTLRCSPISGHKSVSWYQQVLGQGPQFIFQYYEKEERGRGNFPDRFSARQFPNYSSELNVNALLLGDSALYLCASSFGTAINEKLFFGSGTQLSVL.